This T cell receptor beta chain stems from a study of blood T cell repertoires in COVID-19. Measured with immunoSEQ multiplex PCR; TCRdb has only the in-frame clones, and not every one. This sample has roughly 87,000 clones, with about 82% found just once. CDR1 is MDHEN and CDR2 is SYDVKM in the germline V gene. After removal of 5 bases from V and 1 base from J, the junction contained 2 bases not matched to a gene. The CDR3 runs to 14 residues. The sequenced sample consisted of peripheral blood. The chain is built from TRBV28 and TRBJ2-3; 8 bases match TRBD1. The receptor was derived from a man aged 50 or older with active COVID-19. The CDR3 nucleotides read TGTGCCAGCAGTAAGACAGGGGGCACAGATACGCAGTATTTT. Translation gives CASSKTGGTDTQYF.